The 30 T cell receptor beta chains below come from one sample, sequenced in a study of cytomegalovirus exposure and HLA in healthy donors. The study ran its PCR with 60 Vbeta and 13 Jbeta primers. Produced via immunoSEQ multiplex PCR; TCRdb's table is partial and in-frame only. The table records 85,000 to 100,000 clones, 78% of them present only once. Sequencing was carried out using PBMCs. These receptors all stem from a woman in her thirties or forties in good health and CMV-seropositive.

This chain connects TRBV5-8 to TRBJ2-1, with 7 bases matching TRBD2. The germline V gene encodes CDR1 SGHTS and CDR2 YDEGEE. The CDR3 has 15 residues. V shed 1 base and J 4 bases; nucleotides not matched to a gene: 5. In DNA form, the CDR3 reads TGTGCCAGCAGCTTGTTGGCTAGCGGATACAATGAGCAGTTCTTC. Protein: CASSLLASGYNEQFF.

DNA for the CDR3: TGTGCCAGCAGCCAGACAACTTCGAGTGAGGAGCAGTACTTC. It specifies CASSQTTSSEEQYF. The chain recombines TRBV7-8 with TRBJ2-7; D unresolved. The CDR3 contains 14 residues. V dropped 5 bases and J dropped 7 bases, with 18 bases sitting between them. The germline CDR1 and CDR2 sequences are SGHVS and FQNEAQ.

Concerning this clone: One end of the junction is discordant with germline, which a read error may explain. The CDR3 is CASSLVAEQEAQYF. CDR3 nucleotides: TGTGCCAGCAGTCTGGTAGCGGAGCAAGAGGCCCAGTACTTC. The V gene is TRBV5-6, the J gene TRBJ2-5; a possible D gene is TRBD2 (6 bases). CDR3 length equals 14 residues. Germline V gene lookup returns CDR1 SGHDT and CDR2 YYEEEE.

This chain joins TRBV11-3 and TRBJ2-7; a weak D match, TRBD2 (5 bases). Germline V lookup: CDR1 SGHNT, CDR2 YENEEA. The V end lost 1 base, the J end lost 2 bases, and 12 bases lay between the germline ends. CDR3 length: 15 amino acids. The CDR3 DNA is TGTGCCAGCAGCTTAGGAGGACTGGATACCTACGAGCAGTACTTC. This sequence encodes CASSLGGLDTYEQYF.

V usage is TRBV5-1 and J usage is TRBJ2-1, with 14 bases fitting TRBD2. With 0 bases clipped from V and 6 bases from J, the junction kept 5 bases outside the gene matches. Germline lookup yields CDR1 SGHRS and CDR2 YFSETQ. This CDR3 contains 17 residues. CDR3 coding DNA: TGCGCCAGCAGCTTGGAACCGGGACTAGCGGGAGCCAATGAGCAGTTCTTC. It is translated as CASSLEPGLAGANEQFF.

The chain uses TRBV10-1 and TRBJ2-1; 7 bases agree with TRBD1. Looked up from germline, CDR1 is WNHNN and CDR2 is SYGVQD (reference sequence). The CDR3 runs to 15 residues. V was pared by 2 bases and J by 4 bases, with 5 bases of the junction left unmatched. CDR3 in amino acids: CASSEGRGSYNEQFF. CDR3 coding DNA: TGCGCCAGCAGTGAGGGCAGGGGGTCTTACAATGAGCAGTTCTTC.

The CDR3 coding sequence is TGTGCCAACGCGGGAGGAGGCACAGATACGCAGTATTTT. It codes for CANAGGGTDTQYF. The chain couples TRBV28 to TRBJ2-3; 8 bases are a match to TRBD2. Losses at the gene ends were 10 bases for V and 1 base for J; bases not matched to a gene: 4. Per the germline V gene, CDR1 is MDHEN and CDR2 is SYDVKM. CDR3 length equals 13 residues.

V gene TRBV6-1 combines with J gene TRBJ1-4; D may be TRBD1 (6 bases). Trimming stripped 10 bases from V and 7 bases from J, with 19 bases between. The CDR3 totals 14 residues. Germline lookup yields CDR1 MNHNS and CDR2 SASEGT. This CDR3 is CATTEGVWGEKLFF. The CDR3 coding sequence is TGTGCCACCACCGAGGGGGTTTGGGGTGAAAAACTGTTTTTT.

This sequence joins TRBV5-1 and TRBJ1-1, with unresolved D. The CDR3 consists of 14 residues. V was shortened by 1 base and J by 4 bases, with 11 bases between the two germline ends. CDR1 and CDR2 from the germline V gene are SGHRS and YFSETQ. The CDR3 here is CASSLPGFLTEAFF. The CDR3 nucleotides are TGCGCCAGCAGCTTGCCAGGATTCCTCACTGAAGCTTTCTTT.

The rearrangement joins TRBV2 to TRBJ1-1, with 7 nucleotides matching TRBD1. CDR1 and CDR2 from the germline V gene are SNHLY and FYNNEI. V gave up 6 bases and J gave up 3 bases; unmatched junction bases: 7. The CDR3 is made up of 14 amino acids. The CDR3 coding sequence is TGTGCCAGCAGCCCACAGGGGTCCGACACTGAAGCTTTCTTT. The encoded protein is CASSPQGSDTEAFF.

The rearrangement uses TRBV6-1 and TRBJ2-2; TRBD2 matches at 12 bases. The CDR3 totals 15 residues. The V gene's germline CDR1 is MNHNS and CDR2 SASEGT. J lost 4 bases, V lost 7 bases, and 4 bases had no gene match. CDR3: CASNRLAGVTGELFF. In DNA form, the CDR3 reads TGTGCCAGCAACCGACTAGCGGGAGTCACCGGGGAGCTGTTTTTT.

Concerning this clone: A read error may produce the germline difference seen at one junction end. In DNA form, the CDR3 reads TGTGCTAGTGGTTTGTGGGCGGGACAGGTCAATCAACCCCAGCATTTT. Amino acids: CASGLWAGQVNQPQHF. V usage is TRBV12-5 and J usage is TRBJ1-5; 8 bases are shared with TRBD1. CDR1 and CDR2 (germline): LGHNT, FRNRAP. This CDR3 has 16 residues.

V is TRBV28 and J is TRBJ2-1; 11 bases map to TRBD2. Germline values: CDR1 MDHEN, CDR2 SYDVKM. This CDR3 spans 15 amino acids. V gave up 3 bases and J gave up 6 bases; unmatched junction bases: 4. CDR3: CASSLGLAVSNEQFF. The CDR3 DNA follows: TGTGCCAGCAGTTTGGGACTAGCGGTGAGCAATGAGCAGTTCTTC. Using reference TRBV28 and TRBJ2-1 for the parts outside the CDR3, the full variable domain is DVKVTQSSRYLVKRTGEKVFLECVQDMDHENMFWYRQDPGLGLRLIYFSYDVKMKEKGDIPEGYSVSREKKERFSLILESASTNQTSMYLCASSLGLAVSNEQFFGPGTRLTVL.

The CDR3 DNA reads as TGCGCCAGCAGCGTCGGACTAGCAGATCAAGAGACCCAGTACTTC. This encodes CASSVGLADQETQYF. The chain recombines TRBV5-1 with TRBJ2-5; 8 bases fit TRBD2. The CDR3 has 15 amino acids. The germline CDR1 and CDR2 sequences are SGHRS and YFSETQ. V shed 4 bases, J shed 2 bases, and the junction held 7 bases outside the gene matches. The complete variable domain, with remaining parts taken from reference TRBV5-1 and TRBJ2-5, reads KAGVTQTPRYLIKTRGQQVTLSCSPISGHRSVSWYQQTPGQGLQFLFEYFSETQRNKGNFPGRFSGRQFSNSRSEMNVSTLELGDSALYLCASSVGLADQETQYFGPGTRLLVL.

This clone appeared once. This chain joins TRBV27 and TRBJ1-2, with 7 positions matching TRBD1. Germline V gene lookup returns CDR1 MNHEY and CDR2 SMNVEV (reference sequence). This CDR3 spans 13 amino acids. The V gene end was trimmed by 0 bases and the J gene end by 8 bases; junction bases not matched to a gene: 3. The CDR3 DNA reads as TGTGCCAGCAGTTTATCCGAGGGGGCGGGCTACACCTTC. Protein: CASSLSEGAGYTF.

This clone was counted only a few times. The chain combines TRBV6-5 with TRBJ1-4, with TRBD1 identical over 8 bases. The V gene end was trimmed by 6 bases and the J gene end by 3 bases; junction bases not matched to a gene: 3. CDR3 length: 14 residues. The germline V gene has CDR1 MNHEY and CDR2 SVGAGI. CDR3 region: CASRLQGANEKLFF. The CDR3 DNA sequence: TGTGCCAGCAGATTACAGGGGGCTAATGAAAAACTGTTTTTT.

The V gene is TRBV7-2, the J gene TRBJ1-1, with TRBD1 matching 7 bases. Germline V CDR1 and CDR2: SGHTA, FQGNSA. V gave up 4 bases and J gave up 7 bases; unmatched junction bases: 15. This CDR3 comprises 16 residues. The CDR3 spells CASSSLGQGEQSEAFF. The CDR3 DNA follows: TGTGCCAGCAGCTCTCTGGGTCAGGGGGAACAGAGTGAAGCTTTCTTT.

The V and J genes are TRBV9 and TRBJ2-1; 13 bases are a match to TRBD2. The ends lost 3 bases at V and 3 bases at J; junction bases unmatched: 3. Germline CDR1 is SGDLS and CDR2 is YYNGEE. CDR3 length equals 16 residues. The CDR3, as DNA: TGTGCCAGCAGCGCGGGGACTAGCGGGATCTACAATGAGCAGTTCTTC. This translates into CASSAGTSGIYNEQFF.

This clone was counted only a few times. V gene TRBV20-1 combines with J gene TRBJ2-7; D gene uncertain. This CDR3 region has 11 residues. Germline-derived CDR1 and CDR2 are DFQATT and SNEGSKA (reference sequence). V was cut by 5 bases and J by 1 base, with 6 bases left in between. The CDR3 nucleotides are TGCAGTGCTCCAACTTCCTACGAGCAGTACTTC. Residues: CSAPTSYEQYF.

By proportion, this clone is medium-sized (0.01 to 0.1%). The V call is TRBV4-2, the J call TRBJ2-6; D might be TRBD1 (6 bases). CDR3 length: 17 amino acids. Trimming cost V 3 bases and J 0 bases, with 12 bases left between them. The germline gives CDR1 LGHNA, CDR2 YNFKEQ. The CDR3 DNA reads TGTGCCAGCAGCCAGACAGGCTCTACCTCTGGGGCCAACGTCCTGACTTTC. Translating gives CASSQTGSTSGANVLTF.

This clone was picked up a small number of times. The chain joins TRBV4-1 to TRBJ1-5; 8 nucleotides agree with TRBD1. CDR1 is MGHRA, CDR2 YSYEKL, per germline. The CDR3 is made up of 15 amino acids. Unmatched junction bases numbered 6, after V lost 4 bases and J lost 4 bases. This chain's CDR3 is CASSLITGGNQPQHF. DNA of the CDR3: TGCGCCAGCAGCCTCATCACAGGGGGGAATCAGCCCCAGCATTTT.

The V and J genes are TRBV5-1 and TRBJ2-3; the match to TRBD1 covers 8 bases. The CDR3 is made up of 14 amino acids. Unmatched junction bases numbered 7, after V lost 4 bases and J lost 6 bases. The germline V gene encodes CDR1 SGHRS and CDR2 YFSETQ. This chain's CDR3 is CASSQDRGSDTQYF. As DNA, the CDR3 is TGCGCCAGCAGCCAAGACAGGGGATCCGATACGCAGTATTTT.

The CDR3 nucleotides are TGTGCCAGCAGCGTTACTCTCACAGATACGCAGTATTTT. It specifies CASSVTLTDTQYF. The chain carries TRBV9 and TRBJ2-3; the D is unclear. CDR1 SGDLS and CDR2 YYNGEE come from the germline V gene. V was pared by 2 bases and J by 2 bases, with 6 bases between. The CDR3 spans 13 residues.

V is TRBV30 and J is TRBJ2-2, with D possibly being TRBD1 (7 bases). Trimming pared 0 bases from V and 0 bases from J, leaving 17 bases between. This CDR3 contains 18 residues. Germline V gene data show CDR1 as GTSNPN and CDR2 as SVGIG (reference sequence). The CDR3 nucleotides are TGTGCCTGGAGTGTAAAGGAGGGGGCCGGGACGAACACCGGGGAGCTGTTTTTT. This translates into CAWSVKEGAGTNTGELFF.

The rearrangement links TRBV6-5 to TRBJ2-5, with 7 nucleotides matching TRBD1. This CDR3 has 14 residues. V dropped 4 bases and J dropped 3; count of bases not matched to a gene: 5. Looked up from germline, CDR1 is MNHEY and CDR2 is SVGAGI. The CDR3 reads CASSSRQGKETQYF. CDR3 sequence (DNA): TGTGCCAGCAGTTCCCGACAGGGTAAAGAGACCCAGTACTTC.

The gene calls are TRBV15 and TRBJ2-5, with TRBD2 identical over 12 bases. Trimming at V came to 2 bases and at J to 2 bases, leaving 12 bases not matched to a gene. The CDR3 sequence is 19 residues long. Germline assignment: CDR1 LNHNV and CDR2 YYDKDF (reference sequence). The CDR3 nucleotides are TGTGCCACCAGCAGATCTCGACTAGCGGGAGTGGAGGGACAAGAGACCCAGTACTTC. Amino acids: CATSRSRLAGVEGQETQYF.

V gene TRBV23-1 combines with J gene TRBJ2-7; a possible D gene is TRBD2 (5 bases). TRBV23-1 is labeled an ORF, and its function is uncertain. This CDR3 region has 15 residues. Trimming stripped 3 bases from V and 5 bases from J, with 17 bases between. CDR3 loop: CASSQPIEEAHEQYF. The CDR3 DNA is TGCGCCAGCAGTCAGCCCATTGAGGAGGCCCACGAGCAGTACTTC.

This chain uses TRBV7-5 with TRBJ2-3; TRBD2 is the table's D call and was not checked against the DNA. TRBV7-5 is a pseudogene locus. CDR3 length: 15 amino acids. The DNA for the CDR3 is TGTGCCAGAAGCTTAGGGAGGGCCCGTCCAGATACGCAGTATTTT. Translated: CARSLGRARPDTQYF.

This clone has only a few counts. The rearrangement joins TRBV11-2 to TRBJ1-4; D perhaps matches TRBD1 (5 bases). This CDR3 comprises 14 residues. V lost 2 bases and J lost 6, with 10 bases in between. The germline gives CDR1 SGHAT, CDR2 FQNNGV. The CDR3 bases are TGTGCCAGCAGCTTAAAATGGGGGGATGAAAAACTGTTTTTT. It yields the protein CASSLKWGDEKLFF.

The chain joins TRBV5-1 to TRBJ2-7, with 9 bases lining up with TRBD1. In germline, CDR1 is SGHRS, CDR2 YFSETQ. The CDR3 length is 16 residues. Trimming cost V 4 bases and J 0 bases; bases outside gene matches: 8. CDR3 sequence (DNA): TGCGCCAGCAGCCCCCAGGGGACAGGGATCTCCTACGAGCAGTACTTC. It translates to CASSPQGTGISYEQYF. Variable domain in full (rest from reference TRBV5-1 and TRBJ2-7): KAGVTQTPRYLIKTRGQQVTLSCSPISGHRSVSWYQQTPGQGLQFLFEYFSETQRNKGNFPGRFSGRQFSNSRSEMNVSTLELGDSALYLCASSPQGTGISYEQYFGPGTRLTVT.